The 4 T cell receptor beta chains given below trace back to one sample, sequenced in a study of blood T cell repertoires in COVID-19. Libraries were prepared by immunoSEQ multiplex PCR; TCRdb keeps only in-frame clonotypes and omits some of them. Of about 200,000 clones listed, under 90% were seen once; the top ten hold around 2.5%. Specimen: peripheral blood. The receptors were sampled from a woman aged 40 to 50 with active or convalescent COVID-19.

This clone was recorded only once. The V and J genes are TRBV28 and TRBJ2-2; TRBD2 matches 11 bases. After removal of 3 bases from V and 6 bases from J, the junction contained 6 bases not matched to a gene. CDR1 is MDHEN and CDR2 is SYDVKM in the germline V gene. The CDR3 extends over 16 amino acids. The CDR3 loop is CASSFVAGGLAGELFF. In DNA form, the CDR3 reads TGTGCCAGCAGTTTCGTAGCGGGGGGGCTCGCCGGGGAGCTGTTTTTT.

The V call is TRBV6-1, the J call TRBJ1-2; TRBD1 matches 7 bases. The CDR3 is 14 amino acids. The germline V gene encodes CDR1 MNHNS and CDR2 SASEGT. Trimming cost V 2 bases and J 8 bases; bases outside gene matches: 8. CDR3 nucleotides: TGTGCCAGCAGTGAATCTTCGACAGGGCTCGGCTACACCTTC. Protein sequence: CASSESSTGLGYTF.

The genes are TRBV11-3 and TRBJ2-3; 8 bases align to TRBD1. Germline CDR1 and CDR2: SGHNT and YENEEA. The CDR3 loop spans 16 amino acids. V lost 4 bases to trimming and J lost 4 bases; unmatched junction nucleotides: 10. The CDR3 nucleotides are TGTGCCAGCAGCTCTTCTTCCGGACAGGGATCAGATACGCAGTATTTT. Protein sequence: CASSSSSGQGSDTQYF.

This clone was counted between two and nine times. This sequence joins TRBV4-1 and TRBJ1-5; the D gene is possibly TRBD1 (6 bases). Germline V gives CDR1 MGHRA, CDR2 YSYEKL. Deletions cut 4 bases from V and 5 bases from J, with 15 bases between. The CDR3 runs 15 residues. CDR3 sequence (DNA): TGCGCCAGCAGCCGGGAAGGGACATCCGATCAGCCCCAGCATTTT. Its translation is CASSREGTSDQPQHF.